These 8 T cell receptor beta chains share one sample of origin, sequenced in a study of regulatory T cells in long-lasting Graves disease. Time point: persistent/refractory GD, antithyroid drugs over 5 years with positive TRAb. Extracted PBMC RNA gave rise to the TCR library. The TCR beta library used iRepertoire HTBI primers with Arm-PCR amplification of CDR3. Each CDR3 protein is one row after TCRdb ran MiXCR on the multiplex PCR reads. The table shows approximately 500,000 distinct CDR3 sequences, with 20% to 25% occurring only once. This specimen was peripheral blood mononuclear cells (PBMCs), taken when the disease was refractory, from a patient treated with antithyroid drugs. The source is a female donor with Graves disease.

In its sample, this clonotype was seen a few times. The chain is built from TRBV20-1 and TRBJ1-5; D not certain. The CDR3 sequence is 15 residues long. Germline CDR1 DFQATT, CDR2 SNEGSKA (reference sequence). The V gene lost 0 bases and the J gene lost 0 bases, with 9 bases spanning the gap. In nucleotides, the CDR3 is TGCAGTGCTAGAGATCTTCGCGGTAGCAATCAGCCCCAGCATTTT. Protein sequence: CSARDLRGSNQPQHF.

This sequence joins TRBV19 and TRBJ1-2; D is uncertain. V dropped 9 bases and J dropped 1 base, with 15 bases sitting between them. CDR1 and CDR2 (germline): LNHDA, SQIVND (reference sequence). The CDR3 length is 14 residues. This chain's CDR3 is CASRWGRSNYGYTF. CDR3 nucleotide sequence: TGTGCCAGCAGGTGGGGAAGAAGTAACTATGGCTACACCTTC.

This clonotype was picked up many times. The junction departs from germline at one end; a sequencing error may be responsible. The rearrangement links TRBV29-1 to TRBJ1-1; D possibly corresponds to TRBD1 (5 bases). The CDR3 runs to 12 residues. Germline V gives CDR1 SQVTM, CDR2 ANQGSEA. The CDR3 DNA sequence: TGCAGCGTTCTACAGGAGAACGCTGAAGCTTTCTTT. This encodes CSVLQENAEAFF.

In its sample, this clonotype was seen many times. The V and J genes are TRBV2 and TRBJ2-5; possibly TRBD1 for D (6 bases). The CDR3 has 16 amino acids. V lost 2 bases, J lost 2 bases, and 15 bases lay in between. CDR1 is SNHLY and CDR2 is FYNNEI in the germline V gene. The CDR3 is CASSELWQGSQETQYF. The CDR3 DNA reads TGTGCCAGCAGTGAATTATGGCAGGGGTCTCAAGAGACCCAGTACTTC.

This clonotype came up many times. The V gene is TRBV12-3 or TRBV12-4, the J gene TRBJ1-3; the D is unclear. Trimming took 3 bases from V and 2 from J, leaving 8 bases between them. CDR3 length: 14 amino acids. The CDR3 DNA reads TGTGCCAGCAGTTTCCCTTACACTGGAAACACCATATATTTT. This codes for CASSFPYTGNTIYF.

In this sample, this clonotype turned up a few times. A read error may produce the germline difference seen at one junction end. V usage is TRBV6-1 and J usage is TRBJ2-7; 9 positions agree with TRBD1. This CDR3 is built from 14 residues. The germline gives CDR1 MNHNS, CDR2 SASEGT. CDR3 protein: CASNKQGAGYGQYF. The CDR3, as DNA: TGTGCCAGCAACAAACAGGGGGCGGGATACGGGCAGTACTTC.

On this clonotype: A much larger clonotype is one base distant, so this may be a read error. The chain combines TRBV28 with TRBJ2-5, with D hard to call. This CDR3 spans 13 amino acids. Germline values: CDR1 MDHEN, CDR2 SYDVKM. The CDR3 region is CASTVRLEEAQYF. CDR3 DNA: TGTGCCAGCACCGTGAGGCTTGAAGAGGCCCAGTACTTC.

This clonotype came up many times. The chain is built from TRBV6-1 and TRBJ1-2; a weak D match, TRBD1 (6 bases). V was cut by 7 bases and J by 0 bases, with 12 bases left in between. The length of the CDR3 is 14 residues. From germline, CDR1 is MNHNS and CDR2 SASEGT. The CDR3 DNA is TGTGCCAGCACTCAACAGGGACCTAACTATGGCTACACCTTC. Translated, it gives CASTQQGPNYGYTF.